These 21 T cell receptor beta chains came from one sample sequenced in a study of identical twins. MiXCR, run by TCRdb on the 5' RACE reads, gives a single entry per CDR3 protein. The sample yields hundreds of thousands of distinct CDR3 sequences, 21% seen once. These data also featured in a second study, about T cells expressing NK-cell markers.

The sequencing input was PBMCs. All receptors come from a young woman in good health.

CDR3 nucleotide sequence: TGTGCCAGCAGTTCGACCGCGGGCACCGGGGAGCTGTTTTTT. Its translation is CASSSTAGTGELFF. The rearrangement links TRBV7-2 to TRBJ2-2, with TRBD2 as a possible D gene (5 bases). The CDR3 covers 14 residues. Germline V gene lookup returns CDR1 SGHTA and CDR2 FQGNSA. Trimming stripped 6 bases from V and 4 bases from J, with 12 bases between. The complete variable domain, with remaining parts taken from reference TRBV7-2 and TRBJ2-2, reads GAGVSQSPSNKVTEKGKDVELRCDPISGHTALYWYRQSLGQGLEFLIYFQGNSAPDKSGLPSDRFSAERTGGSVSTLTIQRTQQEDSAVYLCASSSTAGTGELFFGEGSRLTVL.

This rearrangement joins TRBV15 to TRBJ2-1; no definite D call. Per germline, CDR1 LNHNV and CDR2 YYDKDF (reference sequence). Trimming removed 0 bases at V and 0 bases at J, with 9 bases between. The CDR3 length is 16 residues. The CDR3 reads CATSRDGPSSYNEQFF. CDR3 bases: TGTGCCACCAGCAGAGATGGTCCCAGCTCCTACAATGAGCAGTTCTTC.

This clonotype was recorded a few times. The V call is TRBV12-3 or TRBV12-4, the J call TRBJ2-3; perhaps TRBD1 as D (6 bases). V gave up 4 bases and J gave up 6 bases, with 14 bases separating them. The CDR3 has 14 residues. The CDR3 here is CASSSNRAGDTQYF. The CDR3 region has the DNA TGTGCCAGCAGTTCAAACAGGGCAGGGGATACGCAGTATTTT.

This chain connects TRBV6-1 to TRBJ2-7; TRBD2 matches at 10 bases. V lost 7 bases and J lost 3; bases outside the gene matches: 6. This CDR3 is built from 14 residues. Germline V lookup: CDR1 MNHNS, CDR2 SASEGT. The CDR3 DNA reads TGTGCCAGCACCCTAGCGGGAGAAAGCTACGAGCAGTACTTC. Its protein product is CASTLAGESYEQYF.

This clonotype was picked up a small number of times. J is TRBJ2-1 and V is TRBV7-2, with D possibly being TRBD2 (5 bases). This CDR3 has 15 residues. Trimming shortened V by 8 bases and J by 7 bases, and 21 bases separated the two germline ends. Germline V lookup: CDR1 SGHTA, CDR2 FQGNSA. CDR3 region: CASGLASTLGNEQFF. The CDR3 nucleotides are TGTGCCAGCGGATTAGCGTCCACCCTGGGGAATGAGCAGTTCTTC.

Only a few counts were recorded for this clonotype. V is TRBV20-1 and J is TRBJ1-2; D remains unclear. Trimming removed 0 bases from V and 7 bases from J, with 18 bases in between. The CDR3 totals 15 residues. Germline lookup yields CDR1 DFQATT and CDR2 SNEGSKA (reference sequence). The CDR3 sequence: CSARDGEKGVGGYTF. Written as DNA, the CDR3 is TGCAGTGCTAGAGATGGTGAGAAGGGAGTAGGTGGCTACACCTTC.

This clonotype was observed a few times. J is TRBJ2-7 and V is TRBV6-5; 8 bases line up with TRBD1. Germline CDR1 is MNHEY and CDR2 is SVGAGI. The CDR3 has 14 residues. V shed 4 bases and J 3 bases; nucleotides not matched to a gene: 5. CDR3 sequence reads: CASSSDRVFYEQYF. Written as DNA, the CDR3 is TGTGCCAGCAGTTCGGACAGGGTATTCTACGAGCAGTACTTC.

This clonotype was detected a few times. The gene calls are TRBV5-5 and TRBJ1-1; D uncertain. V lost 2 bases to trimming and J lost 7 bases, with 6 bases between them. The CDR3 totals 11 residues. Germline loops: CDR1 SGHKS, CDR2 YYEKEE (reference sequence). The CDR3 DNA sequence: TGTGCCAGCAGCTTCTACGGTGAAGCTTTCTTT. It yields the protein CASSFYGEAFF.

The chain carries TRBV27 and TRBJ2-7; 7 nucleotides align to TRBD2. The CDR3 length is 14 residues. Germline V CDR1 and CDR2: MNHEY, SMNVEV (reference sequence). V gave up 3 bases and J gave up 3 bases; unmatched junction bases: 5. CDR3 DNA: TGTGCCAGCAGTTTCGGCGGGAGTCTCTACGAGCAGTACTTC. This sequence encodes CASSFGGSLYEQYF.

This chain connects TRBV6-1 to TRBJ2-1; the match to TRBD2 covers 9 bases. The CDR3 runs 14 residues. Germline CDR1 reads MNHNS; CDR2 reads SASEGT. J lost 10 bases, V lost 6 bases, and 10 bases had no gene match. CDR3 loop: CASSGGRGVNEQFF. CDR3 nucleotide sequence: TGTGCCAGCAGCGGCGGGAGGGGCGTAAACGAGCAGTTCTTC.

The J gene is TRBJ1-1, the V gene TRBV21-1. TRBV21-1 is assigned pseudogene status. This CDR3 has 17 residues. CDR3 sequence reads: CASSKDRALSRGTEAFF. As DNA, the CDR3 is TGTGCCAGCAGCAAAGACAGGGCCCTCTCCCGTGGCACTGAAGCTTTCTTT.

Many counts were recorded for this clonotype. The chain links TRBV10-3 to TRBJ2-2; D is unclear. Germline V gene sequence: CDR1 ENHRY, CDR2 SYGVKD. This CDR3 spans 14 amino acids. The V end lost 3 bases, the J end lost 2 bases, and 7 bases lay between the germline ends. CDR3: CAISDPGNTGELFF. Here the CDR3 DNA reads TGTGCCATCAGTGACCCAGGAAACACCGGGGAGCTGTTTTTT.

This rearrangement joins TRBV12-3 or TRBV12-4 to TRBJ2-1, with D perhaps TRBD2 (6 bases). This CDR3 is 18 amino acids long. V was clipped by 1 base and J by 0 bases, with 16 bases between them. CDR3 sequence reads: CASSLGLGGPPSYNEQFF. The CDR3 bases are TGTGCCAGCAGTTTAGGACTAGGCGGTCCACCCTCCTACAATGAGCAGTTCTTC.

This clonotype came up a few times. CDR3 in amino acids: CASSREVTQETQYF. The CDR3 DNA reads as TGTGCCAGCAGCCGGGAGGTTACGCAAGAGACCCAGTACTTC. The chain recombines TRBV7-2 with TRBJ2-5, with 7 bases that match TRBD2. CDR1 SGHTA and CDR2 FQGNSA come from the germline V gene. The V gene end was trimmed by 5 bases and the J gene end by 2 bases; junction bases not matched to a gene: 5. This CDR3 is built from 14 residues. The entire variable domain, with the rest obtained from reference TRBV7-2 and TRBJ2-5, is as follows: GAGVSQSPSNKVTEKGKDVELRCDPISGHTALYWYRQSLGQGLEFLIYFQGNSAPDKSGLPSDRFSAERTGGSVSTLTIQRTQQEDSAVYLCASSREVTQETQYFGPGTRLLVL.

This clonotype was detected only a few times. DNA for the CDR3: TGTGCCAGCAGCCTAGACGGGCACGAGCAGTACTTC. It is translated as CASSLDGHEQYF. V is TRBV7-9 and J is TRBJ2-7, with D unclear. V lost 5 bases to trimming and J lost 5 bases, with 10 bases between them. CDR1 is SEHNR and CDR2 is FQNEAQ in the germline V gene (reference sequence). This CDR3 has 12 residues.

The chain uses TRBV20-1 and TRBJ2-7; 7 bases line up with TRBD2. Germline V gene lookup returns CDR1 DFQATT and CDR2 SNEGSKA (reference sequence). The CDR3 consists of 16 residues. After removal of 2 bases from V and 2 bases from J, the junction contained 12 bases not matched to a gene. The CDR3 is CSARPVAGLMAYEQYF. CDR3 bases: TGCAGTGCTAGACCAGTAGCGGGTTTAATGGCCTACGAGCAGTACTTC.

The chain combines TRBV7-2 with TRBJ1-2, with 10 bases that match TRBD1. Unmatched junction bases numbered 7, after V lost 5 bases and J lost 4 bases. There are 15 residues in the CDR3. Germline lookup yields CDR1 SGHTA and CDR2 FQGNSA. Here the CDR3 DNA reads TGTGCCAGCAGCCTACCCCGACAGGGGGCCTATGGCTACACCTTC. Translation gives CASSLPRQGAYGYTF.

This clonotype was detected only once. The chain couples TRBV5-1 to TRBJ2-5; 7 nucleotides agree with TRBD2. The CDR3 extends over 15 amino acids. In germline, CDR1 is SGHRS, CDR2 YFSETQ. The V and J ends lost 7 bases and 5 bases, in that order; junction bases with no gene match: 14. CDR3 sequence (DNA): TGCGCCAGCGGGTCCCGCGGGAGAACCGTGGAGACCCAGTACTTC. This codes for CASGSRGRTVETQYF.

The chain couples TRBV18 to TRBJ1-4; no clear D. V was trimmed by 2 bases and J by 6 bases, leaving 13 bases between them. This CDR3 contains 15 residues. Germline V gene lookup returns CDR1 KGHSH and CDR2 LQKENI. The CDR3 is CASSPRPTFDEKLFF. The CDR3 DNA is TGTGCCAGCTCACCAAGACCGACCTTCGATGAAAAACTGTTTTTT.

This clonotype was counted a few times. The chain has TRBV20-1 and TRBJ1-5; D is undetermined. Germline CDR1 is DFQATT and CDR2 is SNEGSKA (reference sequence). The V end was cut by 3 bases, the J end by 9 bases, with 12 bases between. The length of the CDR3 is 12 residues. CDR3 nucleotides: TGCAGTGCTAGTTCTGTAGTTGGGCCCCAGCATTTT. Translated: CSASSVVGPQHF.

The chain joins TRBV5-6 to TRBJ2-1; unclear D gene. The ends were cut back, 4 bases at V and 4 bases at J, with 9 bases in the middle. Germline V gives CDR1 SGHDT, CDR2 YYEEEE. The CDR3 extends over 13 amino acids. CDR3 DNA: TGTGCCAGCAGCAGGGTAAAATACAATGAGCAGTTCTTC. It yields the protein CASSRVKYNEQFF. Full variable domain (remainder filled in from reference TRBV5-6 and TRBJ2-1): DAGVTQSPTHLIKTRGQQVTLRCSPKSGHDTVSWYQQALGQGPQFIFQYYEEEERQRGNFPDRFSGHQFPNYSSELNVNALLLGDSALYLCASSRVKYNEQFFGPGTRLTVL.